This T cell receptor (beta chain) was identified during a study of molecular identifiers for immune sequencing clone quantification (dated by TCRdb to 2016 to 2019). For context, the study as a whole: For a replicate experiment, the RNA from either roughly 18,000 or 92,000 naive CD8 T cells was divided into five aliquots, and four of those aliquots went on to sequencing. CD8 T cells were used in a methods study to benchmark molecular-identifier clustering-based TCR repertoire sequencing (MIDCIRS) and TCR RNA copy counting.

Note on this clonotype: It lacks a known antigen. A read error may produce the germline difference seen at one junction end.

From the cysteine through the phenylalanine, the CDR3 covers 15 amino acids. This entry keeps only the CDR3 DNA: 45 bases, framed from base 1. Per the germline V gene, SGHAT is the CDR1 and FQNNGV is the CDR2. The library was prepared using PCR. TCRdb shows the sequencer as NextSeq 500. Preparation of bulk TCR libraries followed a previously described approach, with the TCR primers listed in Table S5. Total RNA was purified with the Qiagen AllPrep DNA/RNA kit. Reads from multiple sequencing runs of the same library were pooled before analysis. As for how the authors treated the data: Reads were retained only if their TCR constant sequence matched exactly, and those retained reads were trimmed to 150 nt and grouped according to their 12-nt molecular barcodes. Reads in each barcode group were sub-clustered using a 15% Levenshtein threshold, and a quality-weighted consensus sequence was built for each RNA molecule. Non-functional sequences were discarded, and so were lower-count sequences lying one edit away from another sequence. Based on fitting two negative binomial distributions, any barcode sub-cluster with under 20% of the maximum read count was discarded. TCRdb itself trimmed the public reads at Q25 with fastp, ran MiXCR and retained productive beta chains. Rows with a matching CDR3 protein are joined into one entry that keeps the most common DNA and genes. The V and J calls were determined by TCRdb, not by the authors. The sample records more than 450,000 distinct CDR3 sequences, under 30% of which are singletons. About 0.75% of the sample belongs to the ten largest clones.

Study-level results and caveats: In CMV-specific effector cells, clones with more than 20 RNA copies contained over 99% of molecules, whereas in naive cells such clones contained under 1% of molecules. Modeling estimated around 3 recovered TCR RNA copies per cell, compared with around 9.7 by digital PCR, which implies about 30% capture efficiency. Even against a background of 750,000 to 1,000,000 naive CD8 T cells, spiked-in Jurkat TCR RNA amounting to a single cell's worth was reported to be detectable. When barcode sub-clustering was not used, chimeric consensus sequences inflated TCR diversity, with chimeras reaching as high as 47%. Naive libraries contained spiked-in Jurkat TCR RNA (more than nine copies' worth), which is not part of the donor repertoire. Highly expanded clone sizes could be underestimated because identical TCR molecules may share a barcode.

Naive CD8 T cell libraries were made from about 20,000 to 1,000,000 sorted cells using 10%, 30% or 50% of purified RNA. On a BD FACSAria II, naive CD8 T cells were FACS-sorted as CD8+CD4-CCR7+CD45RA+ and collected into RLT Plus buffer. To test detection sensitivity, Jurkat RNA equivalent to over 8 TCR copies was spiked into samples of roughly 18,000-1,100,000 naive CD8 T cells. Enrichment of CD8 T cells was performed with RosetteSep CD8+ T Cell Enrichment Cocktail and Ficoll-Paque, after which ACK red cell lysis was carried out. This sequence originates from a human donor in good health. Some libraries in this study had Jurkat cell RNA spiked in. The source material was naive CD8+ T cells from blood, with Jurkat cell RNA spiked in. This specimen's cell subset or site label, per the study, means: FACS-sorted CD8+CD4-CCR7+CD45RA+ naive T cells. Here the chain combines TRBV11-2 and TRBJ2-3, with 11 bases aligning to TRBD2. The nucleotide sequence reads TGTGTCAGCAGCACCTCTAGCGGGGGGCTGGATACGCAGTATTTT. Translated, it gives CVSSTSSGGLDTQYF.